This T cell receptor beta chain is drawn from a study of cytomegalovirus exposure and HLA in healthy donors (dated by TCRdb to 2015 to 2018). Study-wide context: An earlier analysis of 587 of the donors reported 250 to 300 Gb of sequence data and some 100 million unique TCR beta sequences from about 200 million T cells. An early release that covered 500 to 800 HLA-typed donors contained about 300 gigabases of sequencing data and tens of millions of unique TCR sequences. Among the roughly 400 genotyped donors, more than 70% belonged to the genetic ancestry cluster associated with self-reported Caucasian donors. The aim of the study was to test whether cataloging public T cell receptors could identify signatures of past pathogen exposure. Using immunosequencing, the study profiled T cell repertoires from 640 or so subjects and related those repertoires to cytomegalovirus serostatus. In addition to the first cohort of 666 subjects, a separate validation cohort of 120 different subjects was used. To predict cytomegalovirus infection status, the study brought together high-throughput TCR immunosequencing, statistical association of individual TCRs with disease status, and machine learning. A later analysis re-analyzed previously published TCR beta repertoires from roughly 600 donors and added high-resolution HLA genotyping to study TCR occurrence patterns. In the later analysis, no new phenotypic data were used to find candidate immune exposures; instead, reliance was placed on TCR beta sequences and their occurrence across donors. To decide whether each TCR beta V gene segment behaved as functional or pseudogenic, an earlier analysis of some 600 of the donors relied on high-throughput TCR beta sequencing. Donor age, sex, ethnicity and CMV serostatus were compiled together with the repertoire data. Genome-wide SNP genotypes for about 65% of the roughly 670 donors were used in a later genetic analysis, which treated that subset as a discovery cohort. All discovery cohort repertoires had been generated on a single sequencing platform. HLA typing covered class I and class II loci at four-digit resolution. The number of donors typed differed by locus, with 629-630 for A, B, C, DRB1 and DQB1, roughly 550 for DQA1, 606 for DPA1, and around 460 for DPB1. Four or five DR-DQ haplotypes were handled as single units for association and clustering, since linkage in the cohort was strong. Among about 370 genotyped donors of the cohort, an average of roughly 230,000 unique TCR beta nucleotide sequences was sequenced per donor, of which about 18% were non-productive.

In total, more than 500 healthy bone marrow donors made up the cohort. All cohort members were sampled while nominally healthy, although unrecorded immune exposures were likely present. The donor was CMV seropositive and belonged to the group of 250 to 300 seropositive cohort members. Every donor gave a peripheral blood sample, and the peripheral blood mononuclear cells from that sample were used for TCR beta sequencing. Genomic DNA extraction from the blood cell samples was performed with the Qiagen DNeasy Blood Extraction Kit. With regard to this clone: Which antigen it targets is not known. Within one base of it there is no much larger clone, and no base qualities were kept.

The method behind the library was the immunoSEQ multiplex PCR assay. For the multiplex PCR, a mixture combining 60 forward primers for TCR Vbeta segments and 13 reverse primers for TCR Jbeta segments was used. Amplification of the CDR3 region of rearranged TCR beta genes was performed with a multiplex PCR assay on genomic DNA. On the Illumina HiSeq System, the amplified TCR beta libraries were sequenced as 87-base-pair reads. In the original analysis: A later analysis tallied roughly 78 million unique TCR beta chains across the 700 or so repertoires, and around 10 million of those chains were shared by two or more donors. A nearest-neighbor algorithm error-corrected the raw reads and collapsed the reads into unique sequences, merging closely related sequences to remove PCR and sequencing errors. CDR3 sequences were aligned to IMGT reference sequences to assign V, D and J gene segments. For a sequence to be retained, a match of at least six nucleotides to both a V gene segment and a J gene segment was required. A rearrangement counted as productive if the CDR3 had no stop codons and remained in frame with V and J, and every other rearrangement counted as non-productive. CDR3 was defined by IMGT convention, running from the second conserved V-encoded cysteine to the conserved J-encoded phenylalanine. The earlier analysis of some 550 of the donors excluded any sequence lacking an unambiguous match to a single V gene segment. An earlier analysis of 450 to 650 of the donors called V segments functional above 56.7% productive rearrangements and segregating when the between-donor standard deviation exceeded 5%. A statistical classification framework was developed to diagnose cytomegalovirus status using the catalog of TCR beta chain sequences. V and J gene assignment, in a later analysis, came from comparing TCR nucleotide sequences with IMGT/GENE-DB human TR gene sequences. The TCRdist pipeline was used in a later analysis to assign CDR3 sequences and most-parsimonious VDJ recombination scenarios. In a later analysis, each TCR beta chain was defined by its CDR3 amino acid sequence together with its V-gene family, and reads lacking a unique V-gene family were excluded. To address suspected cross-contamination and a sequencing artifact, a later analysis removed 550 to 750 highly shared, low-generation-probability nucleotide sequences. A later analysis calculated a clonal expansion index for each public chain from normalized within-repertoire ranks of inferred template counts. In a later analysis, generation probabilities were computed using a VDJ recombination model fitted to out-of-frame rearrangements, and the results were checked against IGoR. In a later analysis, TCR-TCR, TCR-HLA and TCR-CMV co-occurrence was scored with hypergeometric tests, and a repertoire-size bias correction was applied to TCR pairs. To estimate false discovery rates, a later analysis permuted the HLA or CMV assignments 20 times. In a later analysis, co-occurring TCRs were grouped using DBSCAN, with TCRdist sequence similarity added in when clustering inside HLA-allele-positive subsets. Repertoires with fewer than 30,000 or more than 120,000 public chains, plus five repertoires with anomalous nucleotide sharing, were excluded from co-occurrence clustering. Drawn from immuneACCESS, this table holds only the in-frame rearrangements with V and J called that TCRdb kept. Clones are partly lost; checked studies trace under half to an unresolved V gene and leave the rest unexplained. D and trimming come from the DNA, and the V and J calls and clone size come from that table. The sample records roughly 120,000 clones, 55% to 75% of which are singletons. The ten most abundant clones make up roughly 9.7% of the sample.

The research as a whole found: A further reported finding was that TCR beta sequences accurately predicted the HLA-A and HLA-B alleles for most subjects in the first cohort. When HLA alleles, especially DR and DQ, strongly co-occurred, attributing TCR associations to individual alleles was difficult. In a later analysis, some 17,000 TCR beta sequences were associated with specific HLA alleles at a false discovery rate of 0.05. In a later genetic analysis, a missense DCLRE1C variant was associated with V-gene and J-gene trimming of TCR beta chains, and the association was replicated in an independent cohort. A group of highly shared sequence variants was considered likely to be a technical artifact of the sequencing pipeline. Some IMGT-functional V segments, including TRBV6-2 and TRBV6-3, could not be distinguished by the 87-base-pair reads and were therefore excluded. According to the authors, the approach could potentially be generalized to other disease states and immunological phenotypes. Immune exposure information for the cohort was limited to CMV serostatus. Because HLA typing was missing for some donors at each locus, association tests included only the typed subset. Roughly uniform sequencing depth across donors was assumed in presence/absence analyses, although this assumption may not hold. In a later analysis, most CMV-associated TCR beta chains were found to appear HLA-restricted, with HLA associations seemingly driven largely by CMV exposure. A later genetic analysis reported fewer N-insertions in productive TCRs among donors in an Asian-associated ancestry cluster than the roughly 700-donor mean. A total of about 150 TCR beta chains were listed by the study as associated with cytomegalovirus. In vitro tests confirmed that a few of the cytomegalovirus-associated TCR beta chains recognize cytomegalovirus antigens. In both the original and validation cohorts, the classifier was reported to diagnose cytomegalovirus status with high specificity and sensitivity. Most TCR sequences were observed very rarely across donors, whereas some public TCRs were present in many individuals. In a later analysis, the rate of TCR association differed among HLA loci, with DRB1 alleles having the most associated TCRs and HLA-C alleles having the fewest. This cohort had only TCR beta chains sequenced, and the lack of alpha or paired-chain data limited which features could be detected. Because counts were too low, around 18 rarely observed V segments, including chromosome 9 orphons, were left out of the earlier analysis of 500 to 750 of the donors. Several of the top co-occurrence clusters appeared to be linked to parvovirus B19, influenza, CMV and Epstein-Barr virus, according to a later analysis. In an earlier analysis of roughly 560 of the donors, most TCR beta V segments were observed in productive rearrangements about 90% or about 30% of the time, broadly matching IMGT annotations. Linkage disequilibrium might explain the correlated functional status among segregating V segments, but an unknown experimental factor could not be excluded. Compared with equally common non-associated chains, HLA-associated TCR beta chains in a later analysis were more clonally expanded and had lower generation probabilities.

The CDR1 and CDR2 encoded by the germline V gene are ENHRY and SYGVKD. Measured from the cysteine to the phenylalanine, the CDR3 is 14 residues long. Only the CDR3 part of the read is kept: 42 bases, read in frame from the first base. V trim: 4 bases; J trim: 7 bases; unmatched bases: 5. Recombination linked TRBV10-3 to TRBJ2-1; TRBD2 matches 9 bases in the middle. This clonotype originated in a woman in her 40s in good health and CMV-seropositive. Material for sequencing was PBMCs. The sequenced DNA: TGTGCCATCAGTGGCGGGGGGGTGAGGAATGAGCAGTTCTTC. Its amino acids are CAISGGGVRNEQFF.